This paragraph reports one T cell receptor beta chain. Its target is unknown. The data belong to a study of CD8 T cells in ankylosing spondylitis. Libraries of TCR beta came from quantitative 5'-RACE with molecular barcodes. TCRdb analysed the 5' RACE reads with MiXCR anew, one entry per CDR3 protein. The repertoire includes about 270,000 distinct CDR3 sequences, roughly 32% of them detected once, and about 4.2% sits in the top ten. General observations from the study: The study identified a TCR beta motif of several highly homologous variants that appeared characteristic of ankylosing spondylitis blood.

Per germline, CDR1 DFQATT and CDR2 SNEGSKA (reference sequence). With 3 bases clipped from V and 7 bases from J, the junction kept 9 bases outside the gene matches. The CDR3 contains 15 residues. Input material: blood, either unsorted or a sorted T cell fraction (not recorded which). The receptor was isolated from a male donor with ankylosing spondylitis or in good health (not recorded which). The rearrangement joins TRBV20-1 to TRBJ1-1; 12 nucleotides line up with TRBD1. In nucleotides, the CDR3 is TGCAGTGCTAGTTTCCGGGACAGGGGGCGCGATGAAGCTTTCTTT. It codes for CSASFRDRGRDEAFF.